This TCR beta chain originates from a study of blood T cell repertoires in COVID-19. Looking at the study overall: Samples came from the United States, Italy and Spain, spanning acute and convalescent COVID-19.

Authors' methods: It was from reference gene primer amplification that nucleated cell counts were estimated. Assay used: immunoSEQ multiplex PCR; TCRdb lists only in-frame clones, some missing. D and trimming come from the DNA, and the V and J calls and clone size come from that table. Among roughly 100,000 clones, about 88% were seen once, and the ten largest hold 2% to 2.5%. Trimming pared 1 base from V and 0 bases from J, leaving 10 bases between. Germline CDR1 and CDR2: SGHKS and YYEKEE (reference sequence). The CDR3 extends over 16 amino acids. The material sequenced was peripheral blood. The sequence derives from a human donor in a cohort sampled during active COVID-19. V usage is TRBV5-5 and J usage is TRBJ2-2; D is unresolved. The CDR3 bases are TGTGCCAGCAGCTTGAGGAGTCCATCGAACACCGGGGAGCTGTTTTTT. Amino acid sequence: CASSLRSPSNTGELFF.